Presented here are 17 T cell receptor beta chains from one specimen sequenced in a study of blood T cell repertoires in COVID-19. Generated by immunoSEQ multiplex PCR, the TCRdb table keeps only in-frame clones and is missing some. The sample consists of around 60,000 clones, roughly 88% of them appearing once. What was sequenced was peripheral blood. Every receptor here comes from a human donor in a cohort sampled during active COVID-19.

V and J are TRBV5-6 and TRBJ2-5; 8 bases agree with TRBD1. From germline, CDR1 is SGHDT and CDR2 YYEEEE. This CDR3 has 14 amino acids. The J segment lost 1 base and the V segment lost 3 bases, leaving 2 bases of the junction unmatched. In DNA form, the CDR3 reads TGTGCCAGCAGCTCCGGACAGGGCCAAGAGACCCAGTACTTC. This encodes CASSSGQGQETQYF. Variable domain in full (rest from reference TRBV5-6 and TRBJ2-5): DAGVTQSPTHLIKTRGQQVTLRCSPKSGHDTVSWYQQALGQGPQFIFQYYEEEERQRGNFPDRFSGHQFPNYSSELNVNALLLGDSALYLCASSSGQGQETQYFGPGTRLLVL.

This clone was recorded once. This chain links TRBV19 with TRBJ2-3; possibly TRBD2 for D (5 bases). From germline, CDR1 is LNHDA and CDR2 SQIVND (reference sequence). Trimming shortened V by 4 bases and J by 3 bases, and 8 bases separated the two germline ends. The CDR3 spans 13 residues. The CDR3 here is CASSTGGTDTQYF. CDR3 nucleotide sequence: TGTGCCAGTAGTACCGGCGGGACAGATACGCAGTATTTT. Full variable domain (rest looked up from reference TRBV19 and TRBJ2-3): DGGITQSPKYLFRKEGQNVTLSCEQNLNHDAMYWYRQDPGQGLRLIYYSQIVNDFQKGDIAEGYSVSREKKESFPLTVTSAQKNPTAFYLCASSTGGTDTQYFGPGTRLTVL.

The CDR3 reads CASSLTGNQETQYF. In DNA, the CDR3 is TGTGCCAGCAGCCTCACAGGGAACCAAGAGACCCAGTACTTC. V and J are TRBV11-2 and TRBJ2-5; possibly TRBD1 for D (6 bases). The CDR3 extends over 14 amino acids. V was pared by 5 bases and J by 0 bases, with 10 bases between. Germline V gene lookup returns CDR1 SGHAT and CDR2 FQNNGV.

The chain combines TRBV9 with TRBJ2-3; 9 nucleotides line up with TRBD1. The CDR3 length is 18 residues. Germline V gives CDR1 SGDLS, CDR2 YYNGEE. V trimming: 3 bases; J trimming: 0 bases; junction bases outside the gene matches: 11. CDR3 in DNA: TGTGCCAGCAGCGGTCGGGACAGGGCCGCCGGTAGCACAGATACGCAGTATTTT. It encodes CASSGRDRAAGSTDTQYF.

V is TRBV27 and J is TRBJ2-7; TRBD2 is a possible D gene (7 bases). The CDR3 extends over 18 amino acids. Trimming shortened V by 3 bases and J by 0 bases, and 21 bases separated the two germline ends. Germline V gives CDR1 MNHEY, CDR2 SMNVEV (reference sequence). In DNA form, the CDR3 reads TGTGCCAGCAGTTTCCGGGGGGCAACCTTCCCCAGCTCCTACGAGCAGTACTTC. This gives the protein CASSFRGATFPSSYEQYF.

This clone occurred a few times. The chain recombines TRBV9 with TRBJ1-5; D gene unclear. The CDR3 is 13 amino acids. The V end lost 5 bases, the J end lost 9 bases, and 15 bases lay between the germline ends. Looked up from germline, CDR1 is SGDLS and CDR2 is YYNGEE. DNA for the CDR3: TGTGCCAGCAGTGGAACGGGTGAGGGGCCCCAGCATTTT. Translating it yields CASSGTGEGPQHF.

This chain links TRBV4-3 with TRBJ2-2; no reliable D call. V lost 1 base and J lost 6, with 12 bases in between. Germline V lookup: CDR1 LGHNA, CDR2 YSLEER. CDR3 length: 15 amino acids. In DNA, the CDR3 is TGCGCCAGCAGCCAAGGAGACCCCGAGGCCGGGGAGCTGTTTTTT. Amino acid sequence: CASSQGDPEAGELFF.

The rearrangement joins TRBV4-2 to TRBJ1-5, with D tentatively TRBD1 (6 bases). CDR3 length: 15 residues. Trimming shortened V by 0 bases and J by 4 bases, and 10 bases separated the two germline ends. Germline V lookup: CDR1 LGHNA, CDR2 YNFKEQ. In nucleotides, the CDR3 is TGTGCCAGCAGCCAAGACGAACAGGGTAATCAGCCCCAGCATTTT. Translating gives CASSQDEQGNQPQHF.

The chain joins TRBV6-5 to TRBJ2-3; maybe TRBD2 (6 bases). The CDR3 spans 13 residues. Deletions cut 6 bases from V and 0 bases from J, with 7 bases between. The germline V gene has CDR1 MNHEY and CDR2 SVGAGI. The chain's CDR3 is CASRAGSTDTQYF. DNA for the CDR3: TGTGCCAGCAGAGCGGGTAGCACAGATACGCAGTATTTT.

CDR3 sequence reads: CAWSVQVGMSDTQYF. CDR3 sequence (DNA): TGTGCCTGGAGTGTACAGGTGGGGATGTCAGATACGCAGTATTTT. V usage is TRBV30 and J usage is TRBJ2-3, with D possibly TRBD1 on 5 matching bases. The CDR3 sequence is 15 residues long. Germline-derived CDR1 and CDR2 are GTSNPN and SVGIG (reference sequence). V lost 0 bases and J lost 4, with 14 bases in between.

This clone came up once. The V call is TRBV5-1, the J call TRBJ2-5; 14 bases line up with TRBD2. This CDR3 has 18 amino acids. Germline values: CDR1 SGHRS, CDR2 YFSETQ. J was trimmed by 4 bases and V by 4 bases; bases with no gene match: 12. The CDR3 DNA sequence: TGCGCCAGCAGCAGATCCGGGACTAGCGGGAGTTTTGTAGAGACCCAGTACTTC. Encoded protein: CASSRSGTSGSFVETQYF.

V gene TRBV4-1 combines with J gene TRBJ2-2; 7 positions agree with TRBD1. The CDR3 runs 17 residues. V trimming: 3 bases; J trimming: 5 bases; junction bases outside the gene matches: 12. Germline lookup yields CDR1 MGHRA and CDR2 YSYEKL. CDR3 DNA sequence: TGCGCCAGCAGCCACTCACAGGGGCTTGGGGGTACCGGGGAGCTGTTTTTT. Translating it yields CASSHSQGLGGTGELFF.

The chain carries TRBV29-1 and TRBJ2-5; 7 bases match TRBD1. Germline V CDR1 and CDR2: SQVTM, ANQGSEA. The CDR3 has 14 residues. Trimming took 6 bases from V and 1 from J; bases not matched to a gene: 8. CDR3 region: CSVGLQGTQETQYF. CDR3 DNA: TGCAGCGTCGGATTACAGGGGACCCAAGAGACCCAGTACTTC.

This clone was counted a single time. The CDR3 DNA reads as TGTGCCACCAGCAGAGACAGGACAGGGGAATTTGAAAAACTGTTTTTT. Protein product: CATSRDRTGEFEKLFF. V and J are TRBV15 and TRBJ1-4; 9 nucleotides match TRBD1. The CDR3 sequence is 16 residues long. Germline trimming cut 0 bases from V and 7 bases from J; bases unmatched to any gene: 6. Germline V gene data show CDR1 as LNHNV and CDR2 as YYDKDF (reference sequence).

CDR3 bases: TGTGCCAGCAGTTGGACAGAAGCCGCTATGCCCTACACCTTC. Protein sequence: CASSWTEAAMPYTF. The chain joins TRBV6-2 or TRBV6-3 to TRBJ1-2; a weak D match, TRBD1 (6 bases). The V end lost 4 bases, the J end lost 10 bases, and 19 bases lay between the germline ends. Per the germline V gene, CDR1 is MNHEY and CDR2 is SVGEGT. The CDR3 totals 14 residues.

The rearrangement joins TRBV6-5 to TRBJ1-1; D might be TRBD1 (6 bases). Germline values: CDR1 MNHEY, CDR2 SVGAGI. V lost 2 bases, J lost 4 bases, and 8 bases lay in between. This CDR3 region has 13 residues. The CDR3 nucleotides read TGTGCCAGCAGTTACGGGGGGGCCACTGAAGCTTTCTTT. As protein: CASSYGGATEAFF.

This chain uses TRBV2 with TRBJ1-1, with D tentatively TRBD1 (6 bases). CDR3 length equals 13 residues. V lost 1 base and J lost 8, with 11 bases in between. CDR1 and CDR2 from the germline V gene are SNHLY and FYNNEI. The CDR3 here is CASSEGGGPEAFF. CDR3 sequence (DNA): TGTGCCAGCAGTGAAGGGGGGGGCCCCGAAGCTTTCTTT.